This T cell receptor beta chain was sequenced for a study of T cell responses to AZD1222 COVID-19 vaccine. The study's findings and limits: At study baseline, merely a handful of AZD1222 recipients were seropositive. Vaccine-associated CD4 TCRs ranged over spike, dominating at 160-218 and 743-854. Donors, mostly white British, included more females; clonal diversity was possibly underestimated.

Sequenced by immunoSEQ multiplex PCR; TCRdb stores in-frame clones only, minus some. The data contain about 100,000 clones, around 92% of them seen just once; the ten biggest clones take up over 7%. In germline, CDR1 is LNHDA, CDR2 SQIVND (reference sequence). The CDR3 length is 14 residues. Trimming stripped 5 bases from V and 4 bases from J, with 15 bases between. For this clone: Antigen specificity is unknown.

The source was peripheral blood, collected 28 days after the second AZD1222 dose. This chain links TRBV19 with TRBJ2-7, with D maybe TRBD2 (6 bases). The receptor was isolated from an adult who received the AZD1222 COVID-19 vaccine. The CDR3 reads CASSRRGDSYEQYF. DNA of the CDR3: TGTGCCAGTAGTCGTCGCGGGGATTCTTACGAGCAGTACTTC. Looking up the rest from reference TRBV19 and TRBJ2-7 gives the full variable domain: DGGITQSPKYLFRKEGQNVTLSCEQNLNHDAMYWYRQDPGQGLRLIYYSQIVNDFQKGDIAEGYSVSREKKESFPLTVTSAQKNPTAFYLCASSRRGDSYEQYFGPGTRLTVT.